The 15 T cell receptor beta chains presented below share a single source sample, sequenced in a study of CD8 T cells in Susac syndrome. Random hexamers were used to reverse transcribe an amount of roughly 0.45 to 1 ug RNA. TCRdb reprocessed the immunoSEQ multiplex PCR reads with MiXCR, giving one entry per CDR3 protein. The data contain about 140,000 distinct CDR3 sequences, 94% of them singletons. Material for sequencing was CD8+ T cells from PBMCs. Receptor source: a human donor in good health.

V and J are TRBV5-1 and TRBJ2-7; possible D gene TRBD2, 5 bases. Germline V gene data show CDR1 as SGHRS and CDR2 as YFSETQ. CDR3 length: 14 residues. Trimming left V 4 bases short and J 4 bases short, with 15 bases between. The CDR3 loop reads CASSPPERQYEQYF. The CDR3 coding sequence is TGCGCCAGCAGCCCCCCGGAGCGGCAGTACGAGCAGTACTTC.

The gene calls are TRBV9 and TRBJ2-1; D gene unclear. The germline V and J ends were trimmed by 4 bases and 0 bases, with 14 bases remaining between them. Germline lookup yields CDR1 SGDLS and CDR2 YYNGEE. The CDR3 consists of 16 residues. The CDR3 nucleotides are TGTGCCAGCAGCACCTTTAAGGCTTACTCCTACAATGAGCAGTTCTTC. This codes for CASSTFKAYSYNEQFF.

This sequence joins TRBV6-6 and TRBJ2-2; unclear D gene. The ends were cut back, 2 bases at V and 5 bases at J, with 3 bases in the middle. The CDR3 runs 12 residues. From germline, CDR1 is MNHNY and CDR2 SVGAGI (reference sequence). In DNA, the CDR3 is TGTGCCAGCAGTTACGGTACCGGGGAGCTGTTTTTT. This gives the protein CASSYGTGELFF.

The gene calls are TRBV7-2 and TRBJ2-3; no reliable D call. V was clipped by 3 bases and J by 0 bases, with 10 bases between them. Germline CDR1 reads SGHTA; CDR2 reads FQGNSA. This CDR3 has 15 residues. CDR3 sequence: CASSLVTTSTDTQYF. DNA of the CDR3: TGTGCCAGCAGCTTGGTGACGACTAGCACAGATACGCAGTATTTT.

This chain connects TRBV28 to TRBJ2-2; D is ambiguous. Germline assignment: CDR1 MDHEN and CDR2 SYDVKM. V was shortened by 5 bases and J by 6 bases, with 10 bases between the two germline ends. CDR3 size: 13 residues. CDR3 nucleotide sequence: TGTGCCAGCAGTGAGTTCGGATCCGGGGAGCTGTTTTTT. Its translation is CASSEFGSGELFF. The complete variable domain, with remaining parts taken from reference TRBV28 and TRBJ2-2, reads DVKVTQSSRYLVKRTGEKVFLECVQDMDHENMFWYRQDPGLGLRLIYFSYDVKMKEKGDIPEGYSVSREKKERFSLILESASTNQTSMYLCASSEFGSGELFFGEGSRLTVL.

The CDR3 protein is CASIDSTDTQYF. The CDR3, as DNA: TGTGCCAGCATCGACAGCACAGATACGCAGTATTTT. V and J are TRBV6-5 and TRBJ2-3, with no clear D. This CDR3 has 12 amino acids. The germline CDR1 and CDR2 sequences are MNHEY and SVGAGI. Trimming removed 7 bases from V and 0 bases from J, with 5 bases in between.

This clonotype occurred a few times. CDR3 coding DNA: TGTGCCAGCAGCGTAAGGGAGAACACTGAAGCTTTCTTT. Encoded protein: CASSVRENTEAFF. The gene calls are TRBV9 and TRBJ1-1; no reliable D call. Looked up from germline, CDR1 is SGDLS and CDR2 is YYNGEE. The ends were cut back, 1 base at V and 1 base at J, with 5 bases in the middle. This CDR3 comprises 13 residues.

The chain employs TRBV7-3 and TRBJ2-3; D call uncertain. The CDR3 is made up of 15 amino acids. V lost 3 bases and J lost 2, with 12 bases in between. CDR1 is SGHTA and CDR2 is FQGTGA in the germline V gene. The CDR3 DNA follows: TGTGCCAGCAGCTTTTCCGGTTCTTTCACAGATACGCAGTATTTT. Its translation: CASSFSGSFTDTQYF.

For the CDR3, the DNA is TGTGCCAGCAGTTCGCCAGCGGGAGGTGAGGTTACGCAGTATTTT. It translates to CASSSPAGGEVTQYF. The J gene is TRBJ2-3, the V gene TRBV27, with 9 bases that match TRBD2. The CDR3 has 15 residues. V was clipped by 4 bases and J by 8 bases; unmatched bases: 10. Looked up from germline, CDR1 is MNHEY and CDR2 is SMNVEV (reference sequence).

The chain joins TRBV6-5 to TRBJ1-1; 7 bases are a match to TRBD1. Germline V gives CDR1 MNHEY, CDR2 SVGAGI. V was pared by 8 bases and J by 10 bases, with 10 bases of the junction left unmatched. CDR3 size: 12 residues. The CDR3 reads CASLGGYRGAFF. CDR3 nucleotide sequence: TGTGCCAGCTTAGGGGGGTACAGGGGAGCTTTCTTT.

The chain joins TRBV29-1 to TRBJ2-1; D is unresolved. This CDR3 region has 12 residues. The germline CDR1 and CDR2 sequences are SQVTM and ANQGSEA. The germline V and J ends were trimmed by 7 bases and 3 bases, with 10 bases remaining between them. The CDR3 coding sequence is TGCAGCGCCCCCACCCGCTACAATGAGCAGTTCTTC. It is translated as CSAPTRYNEQFF.

This chain joins TRBV7-9 and TRBJ2-6; no firm D call. Germline lookup yields CDR1 SEHNR and CDR2 FQNEAQ (reference sequence). The germline V and J ends were trimmed by 5 bases and 3 bases, with 5 bases remaining between them. CDR3 length: 13 residues. The CDR3 DNA reads as TGTGCCAGCAGCGTTCGTGGGGCCAACGTCCTGACTTTC. Protein sequence: CASSVRGANVLTF. The full variable domain, with the rest looked up from reference TRBV7-9 and TRBJ2-6, is DTGVSQNPRHKITKRGQNVTFRCDPISEHNRLYWYRQTLGQGPEFLTYFQNEAQLEKSRLLSDRFSAERPKGSFSTLEIQRTEQGDSAMYLCASSVRGANVLTFGAGSRLTVL.

V gene TRBV30 combines with J gene TRBJ1-1; weak D call: TRBD1 (5 bases). Germline values: CDR1 GTSNPN, CDR2 SVGIG (reference sequence). This CDR3 contains 10 residues. Trimming left V 5 bases short and J 7 bases short, with 8 bases between. This CDR3 is CAWGGGEAFF. The CDR3 DNA sequence: TGTGCCTGGGGCGGGGGTGAAGCTTTCTTT.

The chain is built from TRBV5-1 and TRBJ1-1; 10 bases map to TRBD1. V was pared by 0 bases and J by 6 bases, with 2 bases of the junction left unmatched. The CDR3 consists of 14 residues. The germline gives CDR1 SGHRS, CDR2 YFSETQ. CDR3 DNA: TGCGCCAGCAGCTTGGGACAGGGGGCGGCTGAAGCTTTCTTT. Residues: CASSLGQGAAEAFF.

CDR3 coding DNA: TGTGCCAGCAGTTTTTTCTCAGCGGGAGAGACCCAGTACTTC. This sequence encodes CASSFFSAGETQYF. The gene calls are TRBV28 and TRBJ2-5; TRBD2 might be the D (6 bases). The CDR3 runs 14 residues. The V end lost 3 bases, the J end lost 4 bases, and 12 bases lay between the germline ends. Germline V gene sequence: CDR1 MDHEN, CDR2 SYDVKM.